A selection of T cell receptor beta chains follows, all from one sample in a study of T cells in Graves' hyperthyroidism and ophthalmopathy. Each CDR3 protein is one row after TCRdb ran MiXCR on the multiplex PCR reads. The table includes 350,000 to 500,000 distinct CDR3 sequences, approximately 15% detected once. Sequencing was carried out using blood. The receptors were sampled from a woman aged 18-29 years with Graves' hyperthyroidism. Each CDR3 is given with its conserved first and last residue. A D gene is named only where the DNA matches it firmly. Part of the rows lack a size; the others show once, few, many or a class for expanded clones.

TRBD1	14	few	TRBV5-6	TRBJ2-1	CASIPGTAYNEQFF	TGTGCCAGCATCCCGGGGACAGCCTACAATGAGCAGTTCTTC
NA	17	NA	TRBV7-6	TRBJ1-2	CASSLEGARVGMDGYTF	TGTGCCAGCAGCTTAGAAGGGGCCAGAGTAGGTATGGACGGCTACACCTTC
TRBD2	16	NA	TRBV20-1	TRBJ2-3	CSARDIRAGVADTQYF	TGCAGTGCTAGAGATATAAGGGCGGGAGTTGCAGATACGCAGTATTTT
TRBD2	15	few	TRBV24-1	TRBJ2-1	CATSDPSGVHNEQFF	TGTGCCACCAGTGATCCTAGCGGGGTACACAATGAGCAGTTCTTC
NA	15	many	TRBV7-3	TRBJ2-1	CASSLSRDRVNEQFF	TGTGCCAGCAGCTTAAGTCGAGATCGCGTAAATGAGCAGTTCTTC
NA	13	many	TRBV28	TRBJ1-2	CASSLRGAKGYTF	TGTGCCAGCAGTTTACGCGGGGCGAAGGGCTACACCTTC
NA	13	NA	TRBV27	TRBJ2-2	CASSLWITGELFF	TGTGCCAGCAGTTTATGGATCACCGGGGAGCTGTTTTTT
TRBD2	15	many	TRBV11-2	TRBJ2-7	CASSLLAGAVYEQYF	TGTGCCAGCAGCTTATTAGCGGGAGCCGTCTACGAGCAGTACTTC
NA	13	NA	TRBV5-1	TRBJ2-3	CTSSLDGSDTQYF	TGCACCAGCAGCTTGGACGGGAGCGATACGCAGTATTTT
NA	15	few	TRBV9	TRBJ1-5	CASSVTGGDNQPQHF	TGTGCCAGCAGCGTGACCGGGGGGGACAATCAGCCCCAGCATTTT
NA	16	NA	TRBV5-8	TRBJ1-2	CASSPSGGTGNYGYTF	TGTGCCAGCAGCCCCTCGGGGGGGACGGGCAACTATGGCTACACCTTC